The T cell receptor beta chain described here comes from a study of identical twins. Regarding the study as a whole: While abundant cord blood beta clonotypes carried fewer insertions, memory repertoires showed no such pattern. Among out-of-frame alpha sequences shared by twins, low generation probability occurred in excess. Models, which agreed with sharing between unrelated individuals, nonetheless underestimated the out-of-frame TCR alpha sharing seen in monozygotic twins.

After template switching added a universal primer site, the resulting cDNA carried unique molecular identifiers. TCRdb fed the 5' RACE reads into MiXCR, producing one record per CDR3 protein. Of under 900,000 distinct CDR3 sequences in the sample, around an eighth were seen once. This clonotype was counted ten times or more. The target antigen is unknown. The same specimen was also included in a second study, on yellow fever vaccine responses in identical twins.

Sequencing was carried out using PBMCs. This clonotype was sampled from a woman younger than 35 in good health.

The CDR3 sequence is CASSTPGRKNTGELFF. Written as DNA, the CDR3 is TGTGCCAGCAGTACCCCGGGACGCAAAAACACCGGGGAGCTGTTTTTT. The V and J genes are TRBV6-2 or TRBV6-3 and TRBJ2-2, with D tentatively TRBD1 or TRBD2 (5 bases each). CDR1 and CDR2 from the germline V gene are MNHEY and SVGEGT. V lost 5 bases, J lost 2 bases, and 15 bases lay in between. This CDR3 has 16 amino acids.